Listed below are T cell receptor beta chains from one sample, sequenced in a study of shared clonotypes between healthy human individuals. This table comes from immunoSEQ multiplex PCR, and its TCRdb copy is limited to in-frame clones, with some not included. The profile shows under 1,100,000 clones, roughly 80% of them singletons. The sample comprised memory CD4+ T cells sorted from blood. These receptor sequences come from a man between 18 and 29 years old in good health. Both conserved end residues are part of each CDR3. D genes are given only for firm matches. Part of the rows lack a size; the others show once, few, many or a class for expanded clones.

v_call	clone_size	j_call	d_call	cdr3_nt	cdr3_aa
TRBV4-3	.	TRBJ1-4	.	TGCGCCAGCAGCCAAGATCGGGATGAAAAACTGTTTTTT	CASSQDRDEKLFF
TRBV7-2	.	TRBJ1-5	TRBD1	TGTGCCAGCAGCGCGGGACAGGGCTACAATCAGCCCCAGCATTTT	CASSAGQGYNQPQHF
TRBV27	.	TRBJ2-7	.	TGTGCCAGCAGTTCGGGTCTTGGAGGGGGTACCCGTGCCTACGAGCAGTACTTC	CASSSGLGGGTRAYEQYF
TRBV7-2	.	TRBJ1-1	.	TGTGCCAGCAGCTTAGCTCAGGGTTCGTCTTTT	CASSLAQGSSF
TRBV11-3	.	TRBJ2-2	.	TGTGCCAGCAGGCGTGGAGCCCAGGACACCGGGGAGCTGTTTTTT	CASRRGAQDTGELFF
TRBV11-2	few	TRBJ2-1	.	TGTGCCAGCAGCTCTGGACTAGAGCAGTTCTTC	CASSSGLEQFF
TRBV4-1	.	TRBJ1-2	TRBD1	TGCGCCAGCAGCCAAGATCTTGACAGGGGGCGCGTCTATGGCTACACCTTC	CASSQDLDRGRVYGYTF
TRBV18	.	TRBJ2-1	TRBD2	TGTGCCAGCTCACCACGGACTAGCGGAGGGGATGAGCAGTTCTTC	CASSPRTSGGDEQFF
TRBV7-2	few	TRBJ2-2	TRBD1	TGTGCCAGCAGACCAGGGGGCGGCAACACCGGGGAGCTGTTTTTT	CASRPGGGNTGELFF
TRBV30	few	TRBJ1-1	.	TGTGCCTGGAGCCTAGGACGATTGAACACTGAAGCTTTCTTT	CAWSLGRLNTEAFF
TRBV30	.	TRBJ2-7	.	TGTGCCTGGAGTCGCCTCCACGAGCAGTACTTC	CAWSRLHEQYF
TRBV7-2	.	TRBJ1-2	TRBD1	TGTGCCAGCAGCTGGGACAGTGACTATGGCTACACCTTC	CASSWDSDYGYTF
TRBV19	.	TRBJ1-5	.	TGTGCCAGTAGTCGGACAGATAGCAATCAGCCCCAGCATTTT	CASSRTDSNQPQHF
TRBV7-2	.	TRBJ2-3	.	TGTGCCAGCAGCTTACAAGGTCCGGGGGCGGGCACAGATACGCAGTATTTT	CASSLQGPGAGTDTQYF
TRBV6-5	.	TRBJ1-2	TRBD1	TGTGCCTGCGAATGGGGACAGGGGACACGCGGCTACACCTTC	CACEWGQGTRGYTF
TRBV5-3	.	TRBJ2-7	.	TGTGCCAGAAGCTTTACGGCGTTCCCTTACGAGCAGTACTTC	CARSFTAFPYEQYF
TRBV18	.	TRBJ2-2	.	TGTGCCAGCTCACCGCCAGCGGACACCGGGGAGCTGTTTTTT	CASSPPADTGELFF